The rows below give T cell receptor beta chains drawn from one sample of a study of blood T cell repertoires in COVID-19. Only in-frame clones appear in the TCRdb table, and some are missing; sequencing was by immunoSEQ multiplex PCR. The table shows about 220,000 clones, with approximately 78% occurring only once. Sequenced input: peripheral blood. The receptors were gathered from a woman aged 70-85 years with COVID-19, enrolled during active disease. Both conserved end residues are part of each CDR3. D genes are given only for firm matches. Clone size is shown for a subset of rows, as once, few, many or a class of expanded clone.

.,TRBV7-9,TRBJ2-7,.,TGTGCCACCAGGCGGGCAGGTGATTCCTACGAGCAGTACTTC,CATRRAGDSYEQYF
TRBD2,TRBV19,TRBJ2-1,.,TGTGCCAGTACTGAGGTCCTAGCGGGACCCTACAATGAGCAGTTCTTC,CASTEVLAGPYNEQFF
.,TRBV5-1,TRBJ2-1,.,TGCGCCAGCAGCTTGTCGACCGGAATGAGCGGGTCCTACAATGAGCAGTTCTTC,CASSLSTGMSGSYNEQFF
TRBD1,TRBV5-1,TRBJ1-1,.,TGCGCCAGCAGCTACACGACAGGGGGGAACACTGAAGCTTTCTTT,CASSYTTGGNTEAFF
TRBD1,TRBV7-9,TRBJ1-5,.,TGTGCCAGCAGCTCGGAGGGGGCTCAGCCCCAGCATTTT,CASSSEGAQPQHF
.,TRBV6-2/TRBV6-3,TRBJ2-7,few,TGTGCCAGCAGTAACAGGTACTACGAGCAGTACTTC,CASSNRYYEQYF
.,TRBV11-3,TRBJ1-2,once,TGTGCCAGCAGCTTCTCCCCAACCAGGGGCGCCGAGGACGGCTACACCTTC,CASSFSPTRGAEDGYTF
TRBD1,TRBV19,TRBJ1-2,.,TGTGCCAGTAGTCAGGACAGGGTCAGCGGCTACACCTTC,CASSQDRVSGYTF
.,TRBV6-5,TRBJ1-2,.,TGTGCCACCTCCCCTAGAGGGCGGAACTATGGCTACACCTTC,CATSPRGRNYGYTF
TRBD1,TRBV20-1,TRBJ2-7,.,TGCAGTGCTGGTGGACAGGGCTTATCCTACGAGCAGTACTTC,CSAGGQGLSYEQYF